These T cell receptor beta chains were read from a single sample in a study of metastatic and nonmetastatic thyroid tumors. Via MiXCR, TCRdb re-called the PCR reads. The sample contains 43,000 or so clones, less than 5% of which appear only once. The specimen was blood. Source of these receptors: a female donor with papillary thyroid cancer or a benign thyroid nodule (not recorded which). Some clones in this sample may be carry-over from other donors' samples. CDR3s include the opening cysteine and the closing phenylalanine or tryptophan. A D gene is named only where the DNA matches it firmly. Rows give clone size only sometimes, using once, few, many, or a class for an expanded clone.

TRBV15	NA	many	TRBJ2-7	TGTGCCACCAGCAGAGATTTTGGGGGCCAGCGCTCAACCTACGAGCAGTACTTC	CATSRDFGGQRSTYEQYF
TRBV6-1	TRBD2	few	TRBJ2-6	TGTGCCAGCAGCCTCACTAGCGTGAGGGCTGGGGCCAACGTCCTGACTTTC	CASSLTSVRAGANVLTF
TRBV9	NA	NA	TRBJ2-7	TGTGCCAGCAGCGCATATAGATTCGGTAAGCCCTACGAGCAGTACTTC	CASSAYRFGKPYEQYF
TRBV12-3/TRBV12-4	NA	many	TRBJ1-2	TGTGCCAGCAGTTCCCAGGGTAACTATGGCTACACCTTC	CASSSQGNYGYTF
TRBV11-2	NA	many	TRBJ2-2	TGTGCCAGCAGCTTATCGGGGGGCCCAGCGAACACCGGGGAGCTGTTTTTT	CASSLSGGPANTGELFF
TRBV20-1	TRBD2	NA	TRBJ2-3	TGCAGTGCTACTCGGACTAGCGGGAGGGTTGTCTCAGATACGCAGTATTTT	CSATRTSGRVVSDTQYF
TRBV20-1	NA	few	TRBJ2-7	TGCAGTGCTAGAGGCACGCTGACAGTGGGCTACGAGCAGTACTTC	CSARGTLTVGYEQYF
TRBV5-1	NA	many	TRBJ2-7	TGCGCCAGCAGCTTGGGGGGCGAAGGTTTGGGCTCCTACGAGCAGTACTTC	CASSLGGEGLGSYEQYF
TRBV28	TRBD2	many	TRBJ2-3	TGTGCCAGCAGGCCTGCGGGACTAGCGGGAGGGCTTGATGCAGATACGCAGTATTTT	CASRPAGLAGGLDADTQYF
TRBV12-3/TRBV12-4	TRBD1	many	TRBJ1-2	TGTGCCAGCATGAAGGGGACAGTCTATGGCTACATCTTC	CASMKGTVYGYIF
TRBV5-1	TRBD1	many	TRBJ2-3	TGCGCCAGCAGCTCCGAGGGACAGTCGTCGGATACGCAGTATTTT	CASSSEGQSSDTQYF
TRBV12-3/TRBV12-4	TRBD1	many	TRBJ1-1	TGTGCCAGCAGACAGGGGTGGTACACTGAAGCTTTCTTT	CASRQGWYTEAFF
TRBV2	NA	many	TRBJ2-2	TGTGCCAGCAGTGAATCTACTCCTGAGCTGTTTTTT	CASSESTPELFF
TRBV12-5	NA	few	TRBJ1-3	TGTGCTAGTGGTTTGGGGCAGGGAGACTCTGGAAACACCATATATTTT	CASGLGQGDSGNTIYF
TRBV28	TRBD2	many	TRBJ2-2	TGTGCCAGCACCCAATTAGCGGGAGGAGCCGGGGAGCTGTTTTTT	CASTQLAGGAGELFF
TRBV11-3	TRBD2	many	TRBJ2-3	TGTGCCAGCAGCTTAAGAACTGGGGGGAGGGCCGGAGATACGCAGTATTTT	CASSLRTGGRAGDTQYF
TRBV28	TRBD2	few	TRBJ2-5	TGTGCCAGCAGTCCCGGGTGGGGGGGGTGGAAAGAGACCCAGTACTTC	CASSPGWGGWKETQYF
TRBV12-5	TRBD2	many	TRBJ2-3	TGTGCTAGTGTGGGAGGGAGTGCGCCCACAGATACGCAGTATTTT	CASVGGSAPTDTQYF
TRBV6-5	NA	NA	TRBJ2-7	TGTGCCAGCAGTTACCAACAGGGTAGCTACGAGCAGTACTTC	CASSYQQGSYEQYF
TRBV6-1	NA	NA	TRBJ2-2	TGTGCCAGCAGTGCAGACAGAATCACCGGGGAGCTGTTTTTT	CASSADRITGELFF
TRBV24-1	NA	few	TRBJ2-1	TGTGCCACCAGCCACAGGCGAAACAATGAGCAGTTCTTC	CATSHRRNNEQFF
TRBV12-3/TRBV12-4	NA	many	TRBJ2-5	TGTGCCAGCAGTTTCGCGGGAACGGAGACCCAGTACTTC	CASSFAGTETQYF
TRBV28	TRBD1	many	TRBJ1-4	TGTGCCAGCAGTGATAGGGGGCGGGGAACTGAAAAACTGTTTTTT	CASSDRGRGTEKLFF
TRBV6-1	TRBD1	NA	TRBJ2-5	TGTGCCAGCAGGACTCATCCACAGGGGAGTGGAGAGACCCAGTACTTC	CASRTHPQGSGETQYF
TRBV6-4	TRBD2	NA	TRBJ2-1	TGTGCCAGCAGTGCCGGGACTAGCGGAGACTACAATGAGCAGTTCTTC	CASSAGTSGDYNEQFF
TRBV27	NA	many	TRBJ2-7	TGTGCCAGCAGTTTCGGCTACTCATCCTACGAGCAGTACTTC	CASSFGYSSYEQYF
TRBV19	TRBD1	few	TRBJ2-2	TGTGCCAGTAAGTCGGGACAGGGCTTCACCGGGGAGCTGTTTTTT	CASKSGQGFTGELFF
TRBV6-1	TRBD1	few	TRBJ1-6	TGTGCCAGCAGTCTGGACAGGGTAGCTAATTCACCCCTCCACTTT	CASSLDRVANSPLHF
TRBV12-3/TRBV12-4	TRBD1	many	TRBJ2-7	TGTGCCAGCAGCCGACGGACAGGGGGCCGATACGAGCAGTACTTC	CASSRRTGGRYEQYF
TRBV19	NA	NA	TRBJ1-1	TGTGCCAGTAGCCTCTTTGGGGAGGCCACTGAAGCTTTCTTT	CASSLFGEATEAFF
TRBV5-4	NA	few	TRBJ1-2	TGTGCCAGCAGCTTTCAGACGAGGGAAGAGGGCTATGGCTACACCTTC	CASSFQTREEGYGYTF
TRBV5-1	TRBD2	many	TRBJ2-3	TGCGCCAGCAGCTTGAGGACTAGGACTAGCACAGATACGCAGTATTTT	CASSLRTRTSTDTQYF
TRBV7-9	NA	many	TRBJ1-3	TGTGCCAGCAGAGCGACTGAGGGGGGCCCTCGCGGTGGAAACACCATATATTTT	CASRATEGGPRGGNTIYF
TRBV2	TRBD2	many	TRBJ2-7	TGTGCCAGCAGTGAATGGTTAGCGGGAGTTCACGAGCAGTACTTC	CASSEWLAGVHEQYF
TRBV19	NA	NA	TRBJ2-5	TGTGCCAGTAGTGCCGATATTCAAGAGACCCAGTACTTC	CASSADIQETQYF
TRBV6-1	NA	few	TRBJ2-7	TGTGCCAGCAGACCCGGGGGCTCCGGGGGCGAGCAGTACTTC	CASRPGGSGGEQYF
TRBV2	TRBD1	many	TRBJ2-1	TGTGCCAGCAGTGACGGGACAGGGATGGGAAATGAGCAGTTCTTC	CASSDGTGMGNEQFF
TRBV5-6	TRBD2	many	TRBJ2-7	TGTGCCAGCAGCTTGGAACTAGCGGGTCAAGAGCAGTACTTC	CASSLELAGQEQYF
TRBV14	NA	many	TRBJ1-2	TGTGCCAGCAGCCAAGGGGGGACCCGTTATGGCTACACCTTC	CASSQGGTRYGYTF